One and the same sample provided the 19 T cell receptor beta chains below, sequenced in a study of early T cells in non-severe SARS-CoV-2 infection. TCRdb re-analysed the 5' RACE reads in MiXCR, keeping a single row per CDR3 protein. There are roughly 86,000 distinct CDR3 sequences in the sample; about 6.5% occur only once, and roughly 8.1% lies in the top ten. The sequencing input was whole blood. The source is an adult who was a healthcare worker with PCR-confirmed SARS-CoV-2 infection or an uninfected control (not recorded which).

This clonotype appeared once. The rearrangement links TRBV15 to TRBJ1-1; tentatively, D is TRBD1 (5 bases). The CDR3 sequence is 15 residues long. Germline V gene data show CDR1 as LNHNV and CDR2 as YYDKDF (reference sequence). Trimming stripped 1 base from V and 1 base from J, with 10 bases between. CDR3 nucleotide sequence: TGTGCCACCAGCAGAGGCGGGACGGCGAACACTGAAGCTTTCTTT. This sequence encodes CATSRGGTANTEAFF.

The table lists this clonotype with a few counts. The chain joins TRBV24-1 to TRBJ2-1, with TRBD1 matching over 8 bases. The CDR3 extends over 16 amino acids. V lost 2 bases to trimming and J lost 3 bases; unmatched junction nucleotides: 5. CDR1 is KGHDR and CDR2 is SFDVKD in the germline V gene. In DNA, the CDR3 is TGTGCCACCAGTGATTGGGGGACAGGCCGCTACAATGAGCAGTTCTTC. It encodes CATSDWGTGRYNEQFF.

The chain links TRBV11-2 to TRBJ2-7; tentative D call: TRBD1 (7 bases). Trimming cost V 1 base and J 6 bases, with 16 bases left between them. The CDR3 contains 15 residues. From germline, CDR1 is SGHAT and CDR2 FQNNGV. DNA of the CDR3: TGTGCCAGCAGCTTAGCCCCCGGCCAGGGGGGCGAGCAGTACTTC. Encoded protein: CASSLAPGQGGEQYF.

This clonotype was counted only a few times. The rearrangement links TRBV29-1 to TRBJ2-2, with D hard to call. Germline V gene lookup returns CDR1 SQVTM and CDR2 ANQGSEA. Trimming pared 1 base from V and 6 bases from J, leaving 6 bases between. The CDR3 totals 12 residues. This chain's CDR3 is CSVEVLPGELFF. CDR3 DNA sequence: TGCAGCGTTGAAGTATTACCCGGGGAGCTGTTTTTT.

This clonotype was recorded many times. This chain connects TRBV7-9 to TRBJ2-1; the match to TRBD2 covers 8 bases. Germline CDR1 reads SEHNR; CDR2 reads FQNEAQ (reference sequence). With V trimmed by 6 bases and J by 7 bases, 23 bases remained unmatched. The CDR3 is 19 amino acids. For the CDR3, the DNA is TGTGCCAGCAGTCACCAGCGGCTCTCTAATAGCGGGACGGGAAATGAGCAGTTCTTC. Its translation: CASSHQRLSNSGTGNEQFF.

In its sample, this clonotype was seen a few times. The chain joins TRBV7-9 to TRBJ1-5; D call uncertain. The germline gives CDR1 SEHNR, CDR2 FQNEAQ (reference sequence). This CDR3 spans 12 amino acids. V shed 5 bases and J shed 15 bases, with 17 bases lying between them. CDR3 sequence reads: CASSRGDSSRHF. The CDR3 DNA reads as TGTGCCAGCAGCCGGGGAGACTCTTCTCGGCATTTT. Full variable domain (rest looked up from reference TRBV7-9 and TRBJ1-5): DTGVSQNPRHKITKRGQNVTFRCDPISEHNRLYWYRQTLGQGPEFLTYFQNEAQLEKSRLLSDRFSAERPKGSFSTLEIQRTEQGDSAMYLCASSRGDSSRHFGDGTRLSIL.

The chain employs TRBV7-2 and TRBJ1-5; D perhaps matches TRBD1 (6 bases). CDR1 SGHTA and CDR2 FQGNSA come from the germline V gene. The germline V and J ends were trimmed by 5 bases and 7 bases, with 18 bases remaining between them. The CDR3 sequence is 15 residues long. CDR3 in DNA: TGTGCCAGCAGCCGGGACACTTTACCCAGCCAGCCCCAGCATTTT. Translated, it gives CASSRDTLPSQPQHF.

This clonotype was seen repeatedly, ten times or more. The chain recombines TRBV6-5 with TRBJ2-6; the D is unclear. The CDR3 spans 13 residues. V gave up 5 bases and J gave up 1 base, with 3 bases separating them. In germline, CDR1 is MNHEY, CDR2 SVGAGI. CDR3 DNA sequence: TGTGCCAGCAGTATTTCTGGGGCCAACGTCCTGACTTTC. Translation: CASSISGANVLTF.

There are many counts of this clonotype. The chain has TRBV6-5 and TRBJ2-7; D gene uncertain. CDR1 MNHEY and CDR2 SVGAGI come from the germline V gene. The ends were cut back, 4 bases at V and 3 bases at J, with 7 bases in the middle. CDR3 length: 12 amino acids. CDR3 in DNA: TGTGCCAGCAGTTCCGTACTCTACGAGCAGTACTTC. Protein: CASSSVLYEQYF.

In its sample, this clonotype was seen many times. V gene TRBV30 combines with J gene TRBJ1-6, with D tentatively TRBD1 (6 bases). The CDR3 runs 14 residues. V gave up 0 bases and J gave up 10 bases, with 13 bases separating them. CDR1 is GTSNPN and CDR2 is SVGIG in the germline V gene (reference sequence). The CDR3 sequence: CAWSVLDSRSPLHF. The CDR3 DNA reads as TGTGCCTGGAGTGTATTGGACAGCAGATCACCCCTCCACTTT. Drawing the rest from reference TRBV30 and TRBJ1-6, the complete variable domain is SQTIHQWPATLVQPVGSPLSLECTVEGTSNPNLYWYRQAAGRGLQLLFYSVGIGQISSEVPQNLSASRPQDRQFILSSKKLLLSDSGFYLCAWSVLDSRSPLHFGNGTRLTVT.

V is TRBV18 and J is TRBJ1-1; a possible D gene is TRBD1 (6 bases). CDR1 is KGHSH, CDR2 LQKENI, per germline. The CDR3 covers 13 residues. V shed 6 bases and J shed 3 bases, with 11 bases lying between them. CDR3 region: CASSTGLYTEAFF. The CDR3 region has the DNA TGTGCCAGCTCCACAGGGTTATACACTGAAGCTTTCTTT. The whole variable domain, remainder taken from reference TRBV18 and TRBJ1-1, is NAGVMQNPRHLVRRRGQEARLRCSPMKGHSHVYWYRQLPEEGLKFMVYLQKENIIDESGMPKERFSAEFPKEGPSILRIQQVVRGDSAAYFCASSTGLYTEAFFGQGTRLTVV.

In this sample, this clonotype turned up a few times. The chain combines TRBV7-2 with TRBJ1-2; D gene uncertain. Germline-derived CDR1 and CDR2 are SGHTA and FQGNSA. Trimming shortened V by 1 base and J by 7 bases, and 13 bases separated the two germline ends. The CDR3 runs to 14 residues. In nucleotides, the CDR3 is TGTGCCAGCAGCTTAGTACGGGGATTTGGTGGCTACACCTTC. This translates into CASSLVRGFGGYTF.

The V gene is TRBV11-2, the J gene TRBJ2-7; a weak D match, TRBD2 (5 bases). The germline V gene has CDR1 SGHAT and CDR2 FQNNGV. Trimming stripped 3 bases from V and 1 base from J, with 7 bases between. This CDR3 region has 13 residues. CDR3 amino acids: CASSFGESYEQYF. DNA of the CDR3: TGTGCCAGCAGCTTCGGGGAATCCTACGAGCAGTACTTC.

This clonotype was detected many times. The CDR3 DNA follows: TGTGCCAGTTCGGGAGTAAGGACCGGGGAGCTGTTTTTT. It codes for CASSGVRTGELFF. The chain uses TRBV19 and TRBJ2-2; perhaps TRBD2 as D (6 bases). Between the trimmed V and J ends, which lost 8 bases and 5 bases, there was a span of 12 bases. The CDR3 contains 13 residues. CDR1 is LNHDA, CDR2 SQIVND, per germline (reference sequence).

The J gene is TRBJ1-4, the V gene TRBV14; D gene unclear. V was cut by 1 base and J by 5 bases, with 14 bases left in between. The CDR3 extends over 16 amino acids. CDR1 and CDR2 (germline): SGHDN, FVKESK. CDR3 in DNA: TGTGCCAGCAGCCAAGGCGGCATCTGGAGAAATGAAAAACTGTTTTTT. Its translation is CASSQGGIWRNEKLFF.

This clonotype was recorded only once. This chain joins TRBV4-2 and TRBJ1-3; 10 nucleotides agree with TRBD1. V dropped 1 base and J dropped 2; count of bases not matched to a gene: 2. Germline V gene lookup returns CDR1 LGHNA and CDR2 YNFKEQ. The CDR3 length is 16 residues. CDR3: CASSQGGTGAGNTIYF. In DNA form, the CDR3 reads TGTGCCAGCAGCCAAGGGGGGACAGGGGCTGGAAACACCATATATTTT.

This clonotype occurred a few times. The chain joins TRBV11-2 to TRBJ2-1; 7 bases are a match to TRBD1. The junction had 10 bases not matched to a gene; V was cut back by 4 bases and J by 4 bases. Germline V gene data show CDR1 as SGHAT and CDR2 as FQNNGV. The CDR3 runs to 16 residues. CDR3 sequence: CASSWVGRGTYNEQFF. DNA of the CDR3: TGTGCCAGCAGCTGGGTTGGCAGGGGGACGTACAATGAGCAGTTCTTC.

The chain links TRBV2 to TRBJ2-3; 7 bases line up with TRBD1. Unmatched junction bases numbered 3, after V lost 6 bases and J lost 6 bases. The CDR3 runs 12 residues. Germline values: CDR1 SNHLY, CDR2 FYNNEI. The CDR3 loop reads CASSNRGDTQYF. CDR3 bases: TGTGCCAGCAGCAACAGGGGCGATACGCAGTATTTT.

At least ten counts were recorded for this clonotype. The rearrangement joins TRBV7-2 to TRBJ2-7, with D uncertain. The V gene lost 1 base and the J gene lost 3 bases, with 7 bases spanning the gap. Germline CDR1 and CDR2: SGHTA and FQGNSA. CDR3 length equals 13 residues. Here the CDR3 reads CASSLGAYYEQYF. The CDR3 DNA reads TGTGCCAGCAGCTTAGGGGCGTACTACGAGCAGTACTTC.